These 18 T cell receptor beta chains were sequenced from one sample in a study of radiotherapy plus CTLA-4 blockade in lung cancer. The repertoire was sequenced with immunoSEQ multiplex PCR; TCRdb's copy has only in-frame clones and lacks some. Of 60,000 to 70,000 clones in the sample, 79% were seen once. Sequencing used peripheral blood, obtained from a patient treated with radiotherapy plus ipilimumab. These receptors were obtained from a human donor with non-small cell lung cancer who had a complete response to radiotherapy plus ipilimumab.

The chain uses TRBV7-9 and TRBJ1-1; D uncertain. The CDR3 spans 15 residues. Per the germline V gene, CDR1 is SEHNR and CDR2 is FQNEAQ (reference sequence). Trimming took off 1 base at V and 1 base at J, with 10 bases between the two ends. CDR3 bases: TGTGCCAGCAGCTTAGGGGCAGCTTGGAACACTGAAGCTTTCTTT. Translation: CASSLGAAWNTEAFF. The full variable domain, its missing parts supplied by reference TRBV7-9 and TRBJ1-1, is DTGVSQNPRHKITKRGQNVTFRCDPISEHNRLYWYRQTLGQGPEFLTYFQNEAQLEKSRLLSDRFSAERPKGSFSTLEIQRTEQGDSAMYLCASSLGAAWNTEAFFGQGTRLTVV.

J is TRBJ2-7 and V is TRBV18; 8 bases match TRBD1. Germline CDR1 KGHSH, CDR2 LQKENI. The CDR3 loop spans 14 amino acids. V shed 4 bases and J 3 bases; nucleotides not matched to a gene: 5. For the CDR3, the DNA is TGTGCCAGCTCACACCGGGACAGGATCTACGAGCAGTACTTC. Its translation: CASSHRDRIYEQYF.

V usage is TRBV5-6 and J usage is TRBJ2-1, with 13 bases that match TRBD2. There are 19 residues in the CDR3. CDR1 SGHDT and CDR2 YYEEEE come from the germline V gene. V trimming: 3 bases; J trimming: 4 bases; junction bases outside the gene matches: 13. The CDR3 is CASSSGGLAGLSRYNEQFF. The CDR3 DNA sequence: TGTGCCAGCAGCTCTGGGGGACTAGCGGGGCTGTCAAGGTACAATGAGCAGTTCTTC.

The rearrangement links TRBV6-6 to TRBJ1-2; TRBD1 is a possible D gene (5 bases). The CDR3 runs to 14 residues. Germline-derived CDR1 and CDR2 are MNHNY and SVGAGI (reference sequence). V gave up 4 bases and J gave up 7 bases, with 16 bases separating them. In DNA, the CDR3 is TGTGCCAGCAGTTTCAGCCAGGGACGGGGTGGCTACACCTTC. The encoded protein is CASSFSQGRGGYTF.

CDR3 nucleotide sequence: TGTGCCAGTAGTTGGGCCGGAGCAGGGGTAGACAATGAGCAGTTCTTC. It is translated as CASSWAGAGVDNEQFF. The gene calls are TRBV19 and TRBJ2-1; D might be TRBD1 (6 bases). V was cut by 5 bases and J by 5 bases, with 19 bases left in between. CDR1 and CDR2 from the germline V gene are LNHDA and SQIVND (reference sequence). The CDR3 totals 16 residues.

This clone was detected a few times. Written as DNA, the CDR3 is TGTGCCAGCAGTAACCGGGACAGCGAAGCTTTCTTT. This encodes CASSNRDSEAFF. The chain carries TRBV6-6 and TRBJ1-1, with 7 bases aligning to TRBD1. The CDR3 has 12 residues. Trimming at V came to 5 bases and at J to 8 bases, leaving 5 bases not matched to a gene. Germline V gene data show CDR1 as MNHNY and CDR2 as SVGAGI (reference sequence).

V and J are TRBV29-1 and TRBJ2-1; possibly TRBD2 for D (6 bases). Germline-derived CDR1 and CDR2 are SQVTM and ANQGSEA. V lost 2 bases, J lost 3 bases, and 17 bases lay in between. The CDR3 is 16 residues long. CDR3 nucleotide sequence: TGCAGCGTTGAACCCAGTAGGACTACTAACTACAATGAGCAGTTCTTC. Translating gives CSVEPSRTTNYNEQFF.

This clone was picked up many times. The chain is built from TRBV6-6 and TRBJ2-1, with TRBD1 matching over 8 bases. After removal of 0 bases from V and 15 bases from J, the junction contained 4 bases not matched to a gene. This CDR3 region has 12 residues. CDR1 and CDR2 from the germline V gene are MNHNY and SVGAGI (reference sequence). CDR3 region: CASSYSAGGLFF. As DNA, the CDR3 is TGTGCCAGCAGTTACTCGGCAGGGGGCCTGTTCTTC.

This chain joins TRBV5-1 and TRBJ1-1; TRBD1 is a possible D gene (5 bases). The CDR3 loop spans 13 amino acids. Germline CDR1 and CDR2: SGHRS and YFSETQ. Trimming removed 3 bases at V and 11 bases at J, with 17 bases between. CDR3 sequence: CASSSDPGNWAFF. The CDR3, as DNA: TGCGCCAGCAGCTCCGACCCAGGGAACTGGGCTTTCTTT.

The V gene is TRBV5-1, the J gene TRBJ1-4; no reliable D call. Deletions cut 4 bases from V and 0 bases from J, with 13 bases between. Germline loops: CDR1 SGHRS, CDR2 YFSETQ. The CDR3 totals 16 residues. The CDR3 loop reads CASSRTYFSTNEKLFF. The CDR3 nucleotides are TGCGCCAGCAGCAGGACCTATTTCTCAACTAATGAAAAACTGTTTTTT.

This clone was counted only a few times. The rearrangement joins TRBV4-1 to TRBJ2-7; D may be TRBD1 (6 bases). V lost 2 bases and J 2 bases, leaving 13 bases between the germline ends. This CDR3 is 15 amino acids long. The germline V gene has CDR1 MGHRA and CDR2 YSYEKL. The CDR3 region is CASSQSRDIAYEQYF. CDR3 in DNA: TGCGCCAGCAGCCAATCCCGGGACATTGCCTACGAGCAGTACTTC.

The chain employs TRBV27 and TRBJ2-7; D remains ambiguous. Germline V gene lookup returns CDR1 MNHEY and CDR2 SMNVEV (reference sequence). The CDR3 has 14 amino acids. V shed 0 bases and J shed 1 base, with 7 bases lying between them. The CDR3, as DNA: TGTGCCAGCAGTTTATCTTCGATATCCTACGAGCAGTACTTC. This gives the protein CASSLSSISYEQYF.

This clone was counted a few times. Other DNA sequences in this sample translate to the same CDR3. V is TRBV7-6 and J is TRBJ2-2; D not resolved. Germline V gene data show CDR1 as SGHVS and CDR2 as FNYEAQ. The CDR3 sequence is 14 residues long. V dropped 0 bases and J dropped 1 base, with 3 bases sitting between them. The CDR3 DNA reads TGTGCCAGCAGCTTAGCTGAGAACACCGGGGAGCTGTTTTTT. Protein product: CASSLAENTGELFF.

The DNA of the CDR3 is TGTGCCAGCAGTTACTCTAGGAACACCGGGGAGCTGTTTTTT. The encoded protein is CASSYSRNTGELFF. The rearrangement links TRBV6-5 to TRBJ2-2, with D unclear. V was shortened by 0 bases and J by 1 base, with 3 bases between the two germline ends. Germline assignment: CDR1 MNHEY and CDR2 SVGAGI. The CDR3 spans 14 residues.

The genes are TRBV2 and TRBJ2-5; 7 nucleotides align to TRBD2. This CDR3 is built from 15 residues. Germline V gene lookup returns CDR1 SNHLY and CDR2 FYNNEI. With 3 bases clipped from V and 4 bases from J, the junction kept 8 bases outside the gene matches. This chain's CDR3 is CASSDGGGRGETQYF. CDR3 sequence (DNA): TGTGCCAGCAGTGATGGGGGGGGACGAGGAGAGACCCAGTACTTC.

The CDR3 is CASRGLRGNSYEQYV. CDR3 bases: TGTGCCAGCAGGGGACTACGAGGCAACAGTTACGAGCAGTACGTC. This sequence joins TRBV6-5 and TRBJ2-7; 7 nucleotides agree with TRBD2. The V segment lost 6 bases and the J segment 4 bases; nucleotides outside the gene matches: 12. The germline V gene encodes CDR1 MNHEY and CDR2 SVGAGI. The CDR3 has 15 residues.

CDR3 sequence: CASIAGGTDTQYF. The CDR3 nucleotides read TGTGCCAGCATAGCGGGGGGCACAGATACGCAGTATTTT. The chain joins TRBV6-5 to TRBJ2-3, with 9 bases that match TRBD2. Germline loops: CDR1 MNHEY, CDR2 SVGAGI. The CDR3 is 13 amino acids. Trimming took 7 bases from V and 1 from J; bases not matched to a gene: 0.

The V gene is TRBV18, the J gene TRBJ2-2; D unresolved. Germline values: CDR1 KGHSH, CDR2 LQKENI. Trimming stripped 1 base from V and 1 base from J, with 7 bases between. This CDR3 region has 15 residues. This CDR3 reads CASSPRNENTGELFF. The CDR3 DNA reads as TGTGCCAGCTCACCACGGAACGAGAACACCGGGGAGCTGTTTTTT.